The 19 T cell receptor beta chains below come from one sample, sequenced in a study of blood T cell repertoires in COVID-19. Sequenced by immunoSEQ multiplex PCR; TCRdb stores in-frame clones only, minus some. The profile shows about 260,000 clones, 80% to 90% of them singletons. The sequenced sample consisted of PBMCs or T cells enriched from blood (not recorded which). The source is a woman under 30 who had recovered from COVID-19.

This clone occurred once. This chain uses TRBV28 with TRBJ1-2; D unclear. Trimming removed 7 bases from V and 4 bases from J, with 10 bases in between. This CDR3 has 12 amino acids. The germline gives CDR1 MDHEN, CDR2 SYDVKM. CDR3 sequence reads: CASTGFGYGYTF. The CDR3, as DNA: TGTGCCAGCACGGGTTTCGGCTATGGCTACACCTTC.

The V gene is TRBV5-1, the J gene TRBJ1-1; D unclear. With 4 bases removed from V and 0 bases from J, the gap between germline ends came to 16 bases. The germline CDR1 and CDR2 sequences are SGHRS and YFSETQ. The CDR3 is made up of 16 amino acids. CDR3 protein: CASSEDTDELNTEAFF. CDR3 in DNA: TGCGCCAGCAGCGAGGATACGGATGAATTGAACACTGAAGCTTTCTTT.

This chain uses TRBV9 with TRBJ2-7, with 7 bases lining up with TRBD2. V lost 3 bases and J lost 6; bases outside the gene matches: 12. The CDR3 extends over 15 amino acids. CDR1 SGDLS and CDR2 YYNGEE come from the germline V gene. CDR3 DNA: TGTGCCAGCAGCGAGGGAGGGCGTTCCTTCGGCGAGCAGTACTTC. Protein sequence: CASSEGGRSFGEQYF.

This chain joins TRBV7-2 and TRBJ2-2; TRBD2 agrees at 8 bases. V was clipped by 5 bases and J by 0 bases; unmatched bases: 2. This CDR3 has 15 residues. Germline CDR1 SGHTA, CDR2 FQGNSA. The CDR3 DNA follows: TGTGCCAGCAGCCGTAGCGGGGCGAACACCGGGGAGCTGTTTTTT. As protein: CASSRSGANTGELFF. The variable domain in full, with the rest retrieved from reference TRBV7-2 and TRBJ2-2, is GAGVSQSPSNKVTEKGKDVELRCDPISGHTALYWYRQSLGQGLEFLIYFQGNSAPDKSGLPSDRFSAERTGGSVSTLTIQRTQQEDSAVYLCASSRSGANTGELFFGEGSRLTVL.

This clone was observed a single time. The CDR3 reads CASSRSRDRNTEAFF. The CDR3 bases are TGTGCCAGCTCACGGAGCCGGGACAGGAATACTGAAGCTTTCTTT. This chain links TRBV18 with TRBJ1-1; 8 nucleotides agree with TRBD1. The V gene's germline CDR1 is KGHSH and CDR2 LQKENI. The ends lost 4 bases at V and 5 bases at J; junction bases unmatched: 9. CDR3 length equals 15 residues. The full variable domain, its missing parts supplied by reference TRBV18 and TRBJ1-1, is NAGVMQNPRHLVRRRGQEARLRCSPMKGHSHVYWYRQLPEEGLKFMVYLQKENIIDESGMPKERFSAEFPKEGPSILRIQQVVRGDSAAYFCASSRSRDRNTEAFFGQGTRLTVV.

The gene calls are TRBV2 and TRBJ1-2, with a tentative D call TRBD1 (5 bases). The CDR3 consists of 13 residues. The V gene lost 8 bases and the J gene lost 3 bases, with 13 bases spanning the gap. Per germline, CDR1 SNHLY and CDR2 FYNNEI. The CDR3, as DNA: TGTGCCAGCCCCGGGAGGGGATACTATGGCTACACCTTC. Translated, it gives CASPGRGYYGYTF.

This chain joins TRBV6-1 and TRBJ2-7; D might be TRBD1 (5 bases). Germline lookup yields CDR1 MNHNS and CDR2 SASEGT. The CDR3 contains 12 residues. Trimming cost V 2 bases and J 5 bases, with 7 bases left between them. CDR3 in amino acids: CASSERRDEQYF. CDR3 DNA: TGTGCCAGCAGTGAACGCAGGGACGAGCAGTACTTC.

The chain uses TRBV6-4 and TRBJ2-7; D gene unclear. The V gene lost 0 bases and the J gene lost 0 bases, with 9 bases spanning the gap. Germline CDR1 is MRHNA and CDR2 is SNTAGT. This CDR3 is built from 15 residues. CDR3 region: CASSDSRQSSYEQYF. For the CDR3, the DNA is TGTGCCAGCAGTGACTCGCGGCAGAGCTCCTACGAGCAGTACTTC.

V usage is TRBV10-2 and J usage is TRBJ1-5, with TRBD1 identical over 8 bases. Germline assignment: CDR1 WSHSY and CDR2 SAAADI. CDR3 length: 16 residues. V was clipped by 6 bases and J by 1 base; unmatched bases: 8. CDR3 loop: CASRTSGGMSNQPQHF. The DNA of the CDR3 is TGCGCCAGCAGAACCTCAGGGGGCATGAGCAATCAGCCCCAGCATTTT.

V usage is TRBV7-3 and J usage is TRBJ2-5, with 14 bases lining up with TRBD2. Germline assignment: CDR1 SGHTA and CDR2 FQGTGA. There are 17 residues in the CDR3. V lost 4 bases and J lost 5; bases outside the gene matches: 9. The CDR3 reads CASSSRTSGGPVETQYF. DNA of the CDR3: TGTGCCAGCAGCTCTCGGACTAGCGGGGGGCCGGTGGAGACCCAGTACTTC.

The CDR3 DNA reads TGTGCCTGGTCCCAGGGGCCCGGGGAGCTGTTTTTT. Translated: CAWSQGPGELFF. The gene calls are TRBV30 and TRBJ2-2, with D possibly being TRBD1 (6 bases). V was pared by 5 bases and J by 6 bases, with 10 bases between. This CDR3 is built from 12 residues. CDR1 is GTSNPN, CDR2 SVGIG, per germline (reference sequence).

V is TRBV7-2 and J is TRBJ2-7; TRBD2 might be the D (5 bases). This CDR3 region has 11 residues. The germline V gene encodes CDR1 SGHTA and CDR2 FQGNSA. Between the trimmed V and J ends, which lost 5 bases and 7 bases, there was a span of 9 bases. The CDR3 nucleotides are TGTGCCAGCAGCCGGACGGGAGAGCAGTACTTC. Translation gives CASSRTGEQYF. The full variable domain, completed using reference TRBV7-2 and TRBJ2-7, is GAGVSQSPSNKVTEKGKDVELRCDPISGHTALYWYRQSLGQGLEFLIYFQGNSAPDKSGLPSDRFSAERTGGSVSTLTIQRTQQEDSAVYLCASSRTGEQYFGPGTRLTVT.

The chain combines TRBV27 with TRBJ2-1; TRBD2 matches 7 bases. The J segment lost 11 bases and the V segment lost 6 bases, leaving 4 bases of the junction unmatched. The CDR3 sequence is 11 residues long. CDR1 and CDR2 from the germline V gene are MNHEY and SMNVEV (reference sequence). CDR3 loop: CASSFGGKQFF. The CDR3 DNA reads TGTGCCAGCAGCTTCGGGGGGAAGCAGTTCTTC.

The chain recombines TRBV5-1 with TRBJ1-4; the D gene is possibly TRBD1 (5 bases). V was shortened by 3 bases and J by 0 bases, with 15 bases between the two germline ends. The CDR3 totals 17 residues. CDR1 and CDR2 (germline): SGHRS, YFSETQ. The CDR3 coding sequence is TGCGCCAGCAGCTCTGTATATCCAGGGACAACTAATGAAAAACTGTTTTTT. This codes for CASSSVYPGTTNEKLFF.

This clone showed up just a few times. V usage is TRBV9 and J usage is TRBJ2-1; a possible D gene is TRBD2 (5 bases). The germline CDR1 and CDR2 sequences are SGDLS and YYNGEE. V was shortened by 4 bases and J by 0 bases, with 11 bases between the two germline ends. CDR3 length equals 15 residues. The CDR3, as DNA: TGTGCCAGCAGCCCTCTCGGGGACTCCTACAATGAGCAGTTCTTC. Translated, it gives CASSPLGDSYNEQFF. The whole variable domain, filled in from reference TRBV9 and TRBJ2-1, reads DSGVTQTPKHLITATGQRVTLRCSPRSGDLSVYWYQQSLDQGLQFLIQYYNGEERAKGNILERFSAQQFPDLHSELNLSSLELGDSALYFCASSPLGDSYNEQFFGPGTRLTVL.

This chain joins TRBV27 and TRBJ2-1; 10 bases line up with TRBD2. The CDR3 spans 16 residues. With V trimmed by 5 bases and J by 1 base, 5 bases remained unmatched. Looked up from germline, CDR1 is MNHEY and CDR2 is SMNVEV (reference sequence). CDR3 DNA sequence: TGTGCCAGCAGTCCCTGGACTAGCGGATCCTACAATGAGCAGTTCTTC. It specifies CASSPWTSGSYNEQFF.

The CDR3 is CASSLDGGGVFYEQYF. CDR3 sequence (DNA): TGTGCCAGCAGCTTGGATGGCGGGGGGGTCTTCTACGAGCAGTACTTC. This chain uses TRBV5-8 with TRBJ2-7; TRBD2 agrees at 9 bases. This CDR3 is built from 16 residues. Germline CDR1 and CDR2: SGHTS and YDEGEE. V lost 0 bases to trimming and J lost 3 bases; unmatched junction nucleotides: 7.

The V and J genes are TRBV5-1 and TRBJ1-1, with D tentatively TRBD1 (6 bases). In germline, CDR1 is SGHRS, CDR2 YFSETQ. Trimming stripped 4 bases from V and 0 bases from J, with 13 bases between. The CDR3 loop spans 15 amino acids. CDR3 amino acids: CASSPHGQMNTEAFF. For the CDR3, the DNA is TGCGCCAGCAGCCCGCATGGACAGATGAACACTGAAGCTTTCTTT.

The chain joins TRBV11-2 to TRBJ2-1; D is undetermined. This CDR3 has 17 amino acids. Deletions cut 4 bases from V and 0 bases from J, with 16 bases between. The V gene's germline CDR1 is SGHAT and CDR2 FQNNGV. The CDR3 reads CASSSLGGGSSYNEQFF. The CDR3 region has the DNA TGTGCCAGCAGCTCCCTAGGTGGCGGAAGCTCCTACAATGAGCAGTTCTTC. Full variable domain (outside the CDR3, taken from reference TRBV11-2 and TRBJ2-1): EAGVAQSPRYKIIEKRQSVAFWCNPISGHATLYWYQQILGQGPKLLIQFQNNGVVDDSQLPKDRFSAERLKGVDSTLKIQPAKLEDSAVYLCASSSLGGGSSYNEQFFGPGTRLTVL.